Sequencing of this T cell receptor beta chain was carried out in a study of cytomegalovirus exposure and HLA in healthy donors. CDR1 and CDR2 from the germline V gene are SQVTM and ANQGSEA. The CDR3 runs 14 residues. The junction had 10 bases not matched to a gene; V was cut back by 5 bases and J by 4 bases. A multiplex PCR was run with 60 Vbeta primers and 13 Jbeta primers. Using immunoSEQ multiplex PCR, the repertoire was profiled, and TCRdb retains in-frame clones only, with some absent. Of 150,000 to 200,000 clones in the sample, roughly 72% are singletons; the top ten hold around 6.9%. The sequenced material came from PBMCs. This rearrangement joins TRBV29-1 to TRBJ1-1, with 7 bases identical to TRBD1. The TCR originated in a middle-aged man in good health and CMV-seropositive. CDR3 region: CSVKQGRMGTEAFF. Written as DNA, the CDR3 is TGCAGCGTTAAACAGGGGCGGATGGGCACTGAAGCTTTCTTT.